This T cell receptor (beta chain) was found in a study of regulatory T cells in long-lasting Graves disease. In this sample, this clonotype turned up a few times. No antigen is known for it. At one end the junction does not follow the germline gene, possibly because of a read error. Study observations and caveats: Few sampled subjects may have lowered accuracy.

Time point described: newly diagnosed GD, antithyroid drugs for less than 3 months. The TCR library was made from RNA extracted from PBMCs. The CDR3 consists of 15 residues. The germline V gene has CDR1 LNHDA and CDR2 SQIVND (reference sequence). Sequencing libraries for TCR beta were prepared with iRepertoire HTBI primers and Arm-PCR of CDR3 regions. TCRdb reprocessed the multiplex PCR reads via MiXCR and lists one record per CDR3 protein. The sample lists 350,000 to 550,000 distinct CDR3 sequences; about 17% were seen once. These data were also reused for a study on T cells in Graves' hyperthyroidism and ophthalmopathy.

The sample in question was peripheral blood mononuclear cells (PBMCs), obtained at new diagnosis, from a patient treated with antithyroid drugs. The rearrangement links TRBV19 to TRBJ1-1; a weak D match, TRBD1 (5 bases). The receptor's source is a young woman with Graves disease. CDR3 loop: CASIPFRTRFTEASF. The CDR3 nucleotides read TGTGCCAGTATACCTTTCCGGACAAGGTTCACTGAAGCTTCCTTT.